The TCR beta chain described here comes from a study of early T cells in non-severe SARS-CoV-2 infection. About the research overall: Chains were unpaired, as sequencing was done on bulk RNA from unsorted whole blood.

Researchers attached unique molecular identifiers to individual cDNA molecules. TCRdb reanalysed the 5' RACE reads using MiXCR and keeps one entry per CDR3 protein. The table has approximately 80,000 distinct CDR3 sequences, approximately 10% seen once. Regarding this clonotype: Its antigen is currently unknown.

The CDR3 loop spans 13 amino acids. Trimming cost V 4 bases and J 7 bases; bases outside gene matches: 6. Germline lookup yields CDR1 SGHKS and CDR2 YYEKEE (reference sequence). Whole-study findings and limits: Database matching using VDJdb favored anti-spike CD8 responses, with private and CD4 specificities left missing.

The TCR originated in an adult who was a healthcare worker with PCR-confirmed SARS-CoV-2 infection or an uninfected control (not recorded which). Material: whole blood, obtained at baseline. The chain joins TRBV5-5 to TRBJ2-7; 9 bases align to TRBD1. CDR3 DNA: TGTGCCAGCAGCCTGACAGGGGGGGTTGAGCAGTACTTC. It is translated as CASSLTGGVEQYF. Using reference TRBV5-5 and TRBJ2-7 for the parts outside the CDR3, the full variable domain is DAGVTQSPTHLIKTRGQQVTLRCSPISGHKSVSWYQQVLGQGPQFIFQYYEKEERGRGNFPDRFSARQFPNYSSELNVNALLLGDSALYLCASSLTGGVEQYFGPGTRLTVT.